The 32 T cell receptor beta chains listed next were all sequenced from one sample in a study of tumor-infiltrating lymphocytes in oesophageal squamous cell carcinoma. TCRdb redid the calling of the PCR reads with MiXCR, one entry per CDR3 protein. This sample has about 21,000 distinct CDR3 sequences, with more than 30% found just once. Input material: esophageal tumor tissue. The receptors come from a male donor with esophageal squamous cell carcinoma.

Only a few counts were recorded for this clonotype. This chain joins TRBV5-1 and TRBJ1-2; TRBD1 matches at 8 bases. The CDR3 extends over 13 amino acids. With 5 bases clipped from V and 4 bases from J, the junction kept 4 bases outside the gene matches. Germline CDR1 and CDR2: SGHRS and YFSETQ. The CDR3: CASSRQGRYGYTF. The CDR3 DNA reads as TGCGCCAGCAGTCGACAGGGGCGCTATGGCTACACCTTC. The full variable domain, in which reference TRBV5-1 and TRBJ1-2 provide the parts outside the CDR3, is KAGVTQTPRYLIKTRGQQVTLSCSPISGHRSVSWYQQTPGQGLQFLFEYFSETQRNKGNFPGRFSGRQFSNSRSEMNVSTLELGDSALYLCASSRQGRYGYTFGSGTRLTVV.

This clonotype showed up many times. An end of the junction does not agree with germline; a read error may underlie this. V gene TRBV18 combines with J gene TRBJ2-3, with 8 bases matching TRBD1. CDR1 is KGHSH and CDR2 is LQKENI in the germline V gene. This CDR3 region has 16 residues. For the CDR3, the DNA is TGTGCCAGCTCATCAGACAGGGGCCAATCCACATATACGCAGTATTTT. Translating it yields CASSSDRGQSTYTQYF.

With respect to this clonotype: Given the absence of the conserved phenylalanine or tryptophan at the CDR3 end, a read error is likely. Because the CDR3's place on the DNA is in doubt, the DNA is left out and the CDR3 is given as listed by TCRdb. The J gene is TRBJ2-5, the V gene TRBV6-6; the tabulated D call, TRBD2, remains unverified against the DNA. The germline V gene encodes CDR1 MNHNY and CDR2 SVGAGI (reference sequence). The CDR3 region is 15 residues in length, termini included. This chain's CDR3 is CASDPGPPYGYTFGS.

This clonotype was seen many times. V usage is TRBV6-1 and J usage is TRBJ1-3; 7 nucleotides agree with TRBD1. The CDR3 has 15 residues. Germline CDR1 reads MNHNS; CDR2 reads SASEGT. V shed 5 bases and J 2 bases; nucleotides not matched to a gene: 6. CDR3 sequence: CASSKDRSAGNTIYF. The CDR3 nucleotides are TGTGCCAGCAGTAAGGACAGGTCGGCTGGAAACACCATATATTTT.

By proportion, this clonotype is large (0.1 to 1%). This chain uses TRBV7-6 with TRBJ1-6, with D unresolved. The V gene lost 5 bases and the J gene lost 0 bases, with 5 bases spanning the gap. Germline CDR1 is SGHVS and CDR2 is FNYEAQ. The length of the CDR3 is 14 residues. The DNA for the CDR3 is TGTGCCAGCAGCGCTAACTCCTATAATTCACCCCTCCACTTT. This encodes CASSANSYNSPLHF.

This clonotype appeared a single time. The rearrangement uses TRBV7-6 and TRBJ2-2; D is perhaps TRBD2 (6 bases). Germline CDR1 reads SGHVS; CDR2 reads FNYEAQ. The CDR3 covers 14 residues. The ends were cut back, 4 bases at V and 4 bases at J, with 10 bases in the middle. CDR3 sequence: CASSSGDFTGELFF. The CDR3 nucleotides read TGTGCCAGCAGCTCCGGGGACTTCACCGGGGAGCTGTTTTTT.

Concerning this clonotype: This CDR3 fails to terminate in the conserved phenylalanine or tryptophan, so it likely reflects a read error. The DNA is omitted, as the CDR3 cannot be located on it reliably, and the CDR3 follows TCRdb's listing. The gene calls are TRBV7-9 and TRBJ1-1. Germline CDR1 SEHNR, CDR2 FQNEAQ (reference sequence). The CDR3 spans 11 residues, counting both ends. The CDR3 loop is CASSLGVGGGQ.

This clonotype qualifies as medium-sized (0.01 to 0.1%). The V and J genes are TRBV12-3 or TRBV12-4 and TRBJ1-1; D is unclear. The CDR3 spans 13 residues. V dropped 5 bases and J dropped 0 bases, with 7 bases sitting between them. The CDR3 spells CASSEGMNTEAFF. CDR3 in DNA: TGTGCCAGCAGTGAAGGGATGAACACTGAAGCTTTCTTT.

Comments on this clonotype: Since no conserved phenylalanine or tryptophan closes the CDR3, a read error is the likely cause. The DNA is left out, because the CDR3 cannot be placed on it with certainty; the CDR3 is given as TCRdb lists it. The chain recombines TRBV7-2 with TRBJ2-5; TRBD1, the D gene given by the table, was not confirmed from the DNA. The germline gives CDR1 SGHTA, CDR2 FQGNSA. The CDR3 is 15 amino acids long, termini counted. This CDR3 reads CASSLQGRGGYTFGS.

This clonotype has at least ten counts. This chain links TRBV15 with TRBJ2-7, with D perhaps matching TRBD1 or TRBD2 (5 bases each). This CDR3 region has 16 residues. Germline CDR1 reads LNHNV; CDR2 reads YYDKDF (reference sequence). Trimming pared 0 bases from V and 2 bases from J, leaving 14 bases between. Here the CDR3 DNA reads TGTGCCACCAGCAGAGATCAGGGAGACTCACCCTACGAGCAGTACTTC. As protein: CATSRDQGDSPYEQYF.

The chain combines TRBV4-3 with TRBJ2-5, with no clear D. The CDR3 extends over 14 amino acids. Germline lookup yields CDR1 LGHNA and CDR2 YSLEER. Trimming stripped 1 base from V and 5 bases from J, with 11 bases between. The CDR3 spells CASSQGHGMETQYF. The CDR3 DNA follows: TGCGCCAGCAGCCAAGGGCACGGAATGGAGACCCAGTACTTC.

This clonotype was seen just once. Since the CDR3 does not end with the conserved phenylalanine or tryptophan, this likely comes from a read error. Because the CDR3's place on the DNA is in doubt, the DNA is left out and the CDR3 is given as listed by TCRdb. The rearrangement links TRBV6-5 to TRBJ2-6; TRBD2 is the table's D call, not checked against the DNA. The length of the CDR3 is 17 amino acids, counting both ends. Looked up from germline, CDR1 is MNHEY and CDR2 is SVGAGI. The CDR3 protein is CASSLGLARYNEQFFGA.

In the case of this clonotype: The CDR3 carries no conserved terminal phenylalanine or tryptophan, so it likely arises from a read error. It is unclear where the CDR3 begins or ends on the DNA, so no DNA is shown, and the CDR3 is as TCRdb lists it. The chain is built from TRBV2 and TRBJ2-7; TRBD2 was called by the table and not checked on the DNA. Germline V lookup: CDR1 SNHLY, CDR2 FYNNEI. The CDR3 numbers 8 amino acids, ends counted. The CDR3 reads CASKRLAG.

As concerns this clonotype: The junction departs from the called germline gene at one end, perhaps through a read error. This chain joins TRBV7-2 and TRBJ2-7; perhaps TRBD1 as D (6 bases). Germline V gene lookup returns CDR1 SGHTA and CDR2 FQGNSA. The CDR3 covers 13 residues. CDR3 in DNA: TGTGCCAGCAGTCCAGGGGCACGTTCACCCCTCCACTTC. Amino acids: CASSPGARSPLHF.

The rearrangement uses TRBV10-3 and TRBJ2-1; D may be TRBD1 (6 bases). The DNA matches TRBJ2-7 better at its end, which makes the J call doubtful. The germline V gene encodes CDR1 ENHRY and CDR2 SYGVKD. The CDR3 is made up of 15 amino acids. The CDR3 spells CAISDTGSRSYEQYF. The DNA for the CDR3 is TGTGCCATCAGCGACACAGGGTCCAGGTCCTACGAGCAGTACTTC.

On this clonotype itself: Likely a read error: the CDR3 ends without its conserved phenylalanine or tryptophan. The limits of the CDR3 on the DNA are not certain, so only TCRdb's listed CDR3 is given. The chain is built from TRBV7-2 and TRBJ2-1; the D segment call TRBD1 is taken from the table without a DNA check. The CDR3 contains 16 residues when both ends are counted. Germline CDR1 SGHTA, CDR2 FQGNSA. CDR3 in amino acids: CASREGGRAGEQYFGA.

This clonotype has a count of ten or more. The V gene is TRBV6-1, the J gene TRBJ2-7; D is uncertain. CDR3 length equals 11 residues. V shed 6 bases and J shed 2 bases, with 5 bases lying between them. CDR1 and CDR2 (germline): MNHNS, SASEGT. The CDR3 bases are TGTGCCAGCAGAAAGACCTACGAGCAGTACTTC. Translated: CASRKTYEQYF.

At least ten counts were recorded for this clonotype. The chain uses TRBV7-9 and TRBJ2-1; 10 bases align to TRBD2. The DNA end is more similar to TRBJ2-7, so the J call may be wrong. Germline V gene lookup returns CDR1 SEHNR and CDR2 FQNEAQ (reference sequence). The CDR3 has 18 residues. CDR3 nucleotide sequence: TGTGCCAGCAGCTTAGGAACAGCGGGAGGGCCATTCGACAATGAGCAGTACTTC. This translates into CASSLGTAGGPFDNEQYF.

There are many counts of this clonotype. Possible read error: a much larger clone is one base away. In DNA, the CDR3 is TGTGCCAGCAGCTCACTAGCGACCTCCTACAATGAGCAGTACTTC. It translates to CASSSLATSYNEQYF. The chain combines TRBV11-3 with TRBJ2-1, with 7 bases that match TRBD2. The DNA end lines up better with TRBJ2-7; the J call may be wrong. CDR3 length equals 15 residues. Germline V CDR1 and CDR2: SGHNT, YENEEA.

This clonotype has at least ten counts. V is TRBV11-2 and J is TRBJ1-1, with D perhaps matching TRBD1 (5 bases). The CDR3 covers 14 residues. Germline lookup yields CDR1 SGHAT and CDR2 FQNNGV. V lost 5 bases to trimming and J lost 1 base, with 11 bases between them. The CDR3 region is CASSKGQQNTEAFF. CDR3 nucleotide sequence: TGTGCCAGCAGCAAAGGACAACAGAACACTGAAGCTTTCTTT.

This clonotype was counted at least ten times. The chain recombines TRBV7-2 with TRBJ2-3; TRBD2 matches at 8 bases. V dropped 5 bases and J dropped 5; count of bases not matched to a gene: 15. The germline CDR1 and CDR2 sequences are SGHTA and FQGNSA. The CDR3 is 17 residues long. The CDR3 sequence: CASSIYLAGTPGDTQYF. In nucleotides, the CDR3 is TGTGCCAGCAGCATCTACTTAGCGGGAACCCCGGGAGATACGCAGTATTTT.

Turning to this clonotype: As the CDR3 is not closed by the conserved phenylalanine or tryptophan, this likely results from a read error. The DNA is left out, because the CDR3 cannot be placed on it with certainty; the CDR3 is given as TCRdb lists it. The chain uses TRBV5-1 and TRBJ2-7; TRBD1, the table's D call, was not compared with the DNA. The length of the CDR3 is 8 amino acids, counting both ends. The germline CDR1 and CDR2 sequences are SGHRS and YFSETQ. The CDR3 reads CASRVVSG.

Worth noting for this clonotype: Without the conserved terminal phenylalanine or tryptophan, this CDR3 likely stems from a read error. No DNA is shown, since the ends of the CDR3 on it are uncertain; the CDR3 is the one TCRdb lists. The rearrangement links TRBV6-1 to TRBJ1-1; the table's D call, TRBD1, has no DNA check behind it. The CDR3 totals 18 residues, both ends included. Germline lookup yields CDR1 MNHNS and CDR2 SASEGT. CDR3 amino acids: CASSLRGTLQGYTFGSAP.

Details on this clonotype: The limits of the CDR3 on the DNA are not certain, so only TCRdb's listed CDR3 is given. The chain combines TRBV6-6 with TRBJ2-1; TRBD2, as called in the table, went unchecked against the DNA. The CDR3 sequence runs 15 residues, both termini included. Germline V gene data show CDR1 as MNHNY and CDR2 as SVGAGI (reference sequence). The CDR3 loop is CASRGVGGGIYEQYF.

There are many counts of this clonotype. The chain combines TRBV6-6 with TRBJ1-1; D may be TRBD1 (6 bases). The CDR3 is 16 residues long. V gave up 0 bases and J gave up 8 bases, with 19 bases separating them. Germline values: CDR1 MNHNY, CDR2 SVGAGI (reference sequence). CDR3 nucleotide sequence: TGTGCCAGCAGTTACTCGAAATGGGGGGGGCGCGGCGAAGCTTTCTTT. Translating it yields CASSYSKWGGRGEAFF.

The V and J genes are TRBV18 and TRBJ1-2; D is perhaps TRBD1 (6 bases). Between the trimmed V and J ends, which lost 3 bases and 2 bases, there was a span of 7 bases. Germline V gene lookup returns CDR1 KGHSH and CDR2 LQKENI. This CDR3 comprises 13 residues. The CDR3 loop reads CASSPDRNYGYTF. CDR3 bases: TGTGCCAGCTCACCCGACAGGAACTATGGCTACACCTTC.

This chain links TRBV7-2 with TRBJ2-5, with TRBD2 matching 12 bases. The closer fit of TRBJ2-1 to the DNA end suggests the J call may be wrong. Germline CDR1 is SGHTA and CDR2 is FQGNSA. The CDR3 totals 14 residues. CDR3 sequence: CASRRTSGINEQFF. In DNA form, the CDR3 reads TGTGCCAGCAGACGGACTAGCGGGATCAATGAGCAGTTCTTC.

This clonotype was recorded many times. The chain employs TRBV6-2 or TRBV6-3 and TRBJ1-1; D gene ambiguous. The V end lost 1 base, the J end lost 0 bases, and 9 bases lay between the germline ends. The CDR3 length is 15 residues. Germline V gene data show CDR1 as MNHEY and CDR2 as SVGEGT. This chain's CDR3 is CASSYLSQVNTEAFF. DNA of the CDR3: TGTGCCAGCAGTTACTTATCTCAGGTGAACACTGAAGCTTTCTTT.

This clonotype was detected many times. This rearrangement joins TRBV6-6 to TRBJ2-4, with D possibly matching TRBD1 (6 bases). The J call could be wrong; TRBJ2-7 is a better fit for the DNA end. CDR3 length: 14 residues. Germline V lookup: CDR1 MNHNY, CDR2 SVGAGI (reference sequence). CDR3 sequence: CASRAQGLGYEQYF. Written as DNA, the CDR3 is TGTGCCAGCAGGGCACAGGGTCTTGGCTACGAGCAGTACTTC.

The CDR3 region is CASSFEIPGLAGETYEQYF. CDR3 coding DNA: TGTGCCAGCAGTTTTGAGATACCGGGACTAGCGGGAGAGACCTACGAGCAGTACTTC. The chain carries TRBV28 and TRBJ2-5, with 14 positions matching TRBD2. The J call may not be correct, given that the DNA end is closer to TRBJ2-7. In germline, CDR1 is MDHEN, CDR2 SYDVKM. CDR3 size: 19 residues.

The chain couples TRBV12-3 or TRBV12-4 to TRBJ1-1, with 8 bases identical to TRBD1. V trimming: 2 bases; J trimming: 7 bases; junction bases outside the gene matches: 6. There are 14 residues in the CDR3. This chain's CDR3 is CASSLRTGSLEAFF. In nucleotides, the CDR3 is TGTGCCAGCAGTTTACGGACAGGGAGCCTTGAAGCTTTCTTT.

Turning to this clonotype: A much larger clonotype is one base distant, so this may be a read error. This chain joins TRBV28 and TRBJ1-6; D ambiguous. The CDR3 has 16 residues. In germline, CDR1 is MDHEN, CDR2 SYDVKM. Trimming took off 5 bases at V and 7 bases at J, with 18 bases between the two ends. The CDR3 is CASSPRKLPGNSPLHF. The CDR3 nucleotides are TGTGCCAGCAGTCCACGGAAACTCCCGGGAAATTCACCCCTCCACTTT.